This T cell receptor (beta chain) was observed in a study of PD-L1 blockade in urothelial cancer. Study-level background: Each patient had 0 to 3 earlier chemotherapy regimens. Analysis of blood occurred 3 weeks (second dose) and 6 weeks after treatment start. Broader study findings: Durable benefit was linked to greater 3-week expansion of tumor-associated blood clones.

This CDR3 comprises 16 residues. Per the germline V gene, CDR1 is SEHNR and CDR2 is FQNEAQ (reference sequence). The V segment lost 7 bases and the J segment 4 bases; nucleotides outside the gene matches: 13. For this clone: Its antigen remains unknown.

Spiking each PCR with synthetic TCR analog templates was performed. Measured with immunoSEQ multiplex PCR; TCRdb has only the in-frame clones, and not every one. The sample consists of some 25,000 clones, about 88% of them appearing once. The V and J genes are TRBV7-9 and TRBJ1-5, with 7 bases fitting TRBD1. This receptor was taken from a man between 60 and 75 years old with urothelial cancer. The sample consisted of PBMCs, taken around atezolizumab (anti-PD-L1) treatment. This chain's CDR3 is CASTNRGSNGNQPQHF. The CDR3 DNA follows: TGTGCCAGCACCAACAGGGGATCAAACGGGAATCAGCCCCAGCATTTT.